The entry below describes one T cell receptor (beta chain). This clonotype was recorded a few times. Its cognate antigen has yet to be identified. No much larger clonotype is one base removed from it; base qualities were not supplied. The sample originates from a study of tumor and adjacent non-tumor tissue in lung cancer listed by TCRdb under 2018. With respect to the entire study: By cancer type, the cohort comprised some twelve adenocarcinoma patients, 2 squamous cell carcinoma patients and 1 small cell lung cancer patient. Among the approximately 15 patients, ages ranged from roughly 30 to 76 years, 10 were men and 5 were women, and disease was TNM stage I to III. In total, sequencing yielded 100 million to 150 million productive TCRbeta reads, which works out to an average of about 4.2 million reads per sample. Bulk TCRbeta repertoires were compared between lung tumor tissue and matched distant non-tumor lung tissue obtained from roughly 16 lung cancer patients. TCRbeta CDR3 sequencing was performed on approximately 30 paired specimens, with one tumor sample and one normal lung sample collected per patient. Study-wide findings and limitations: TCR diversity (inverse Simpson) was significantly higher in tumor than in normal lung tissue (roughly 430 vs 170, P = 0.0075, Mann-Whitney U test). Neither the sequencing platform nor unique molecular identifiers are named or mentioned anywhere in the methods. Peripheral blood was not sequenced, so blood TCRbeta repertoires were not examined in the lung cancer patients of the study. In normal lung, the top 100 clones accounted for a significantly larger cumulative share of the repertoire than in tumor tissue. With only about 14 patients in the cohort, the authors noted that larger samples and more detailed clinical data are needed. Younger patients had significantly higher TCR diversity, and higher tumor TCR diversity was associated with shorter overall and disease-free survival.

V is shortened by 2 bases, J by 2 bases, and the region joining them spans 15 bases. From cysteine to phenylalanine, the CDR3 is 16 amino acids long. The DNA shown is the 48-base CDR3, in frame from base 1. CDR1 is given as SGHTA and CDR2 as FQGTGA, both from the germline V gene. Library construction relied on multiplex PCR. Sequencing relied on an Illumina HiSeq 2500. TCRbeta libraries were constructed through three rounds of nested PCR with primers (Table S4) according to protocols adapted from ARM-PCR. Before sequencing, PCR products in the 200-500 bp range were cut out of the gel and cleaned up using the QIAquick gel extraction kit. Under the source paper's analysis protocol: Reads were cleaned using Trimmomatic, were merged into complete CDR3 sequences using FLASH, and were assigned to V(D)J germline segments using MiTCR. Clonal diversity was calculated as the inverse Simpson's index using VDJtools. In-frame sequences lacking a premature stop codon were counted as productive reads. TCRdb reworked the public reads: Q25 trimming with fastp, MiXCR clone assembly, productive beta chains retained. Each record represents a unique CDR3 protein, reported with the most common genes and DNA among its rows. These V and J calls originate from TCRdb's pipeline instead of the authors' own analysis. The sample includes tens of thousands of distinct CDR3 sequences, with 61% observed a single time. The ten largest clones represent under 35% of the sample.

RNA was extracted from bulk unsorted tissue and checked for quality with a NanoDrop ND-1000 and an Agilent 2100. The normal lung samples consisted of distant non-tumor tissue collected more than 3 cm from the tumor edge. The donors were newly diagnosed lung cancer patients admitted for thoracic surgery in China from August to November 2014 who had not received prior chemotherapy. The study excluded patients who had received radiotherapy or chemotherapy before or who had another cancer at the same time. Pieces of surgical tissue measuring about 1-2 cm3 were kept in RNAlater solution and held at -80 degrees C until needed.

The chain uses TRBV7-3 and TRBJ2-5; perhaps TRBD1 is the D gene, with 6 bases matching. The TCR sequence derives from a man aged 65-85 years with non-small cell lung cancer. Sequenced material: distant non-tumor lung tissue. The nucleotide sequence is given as TGTGCCAGCAGCTTAGCAGGGGCTCTGACTCAAGAGACCCAGTACTTC. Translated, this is CASSLAGALTQETQYF.